This T cell receptor beta chain stems from a study of CD8 T cells in ankylosing spondylitis. CDR3 length: 15 amino acids. V lost 5 bases to trimming and J lost 5 bases; unmatched junction nucleotides: 5. In germline, CDR1 is SGHTA, CDR2 FQGTGA. MiXCR was run by TCRdb on the 5' RACE reads, yielding one entry per CDR3 protein. The data contain under 300,000 distinct CDR3 sequences, around 10% of them singletons. This clonotype was detected only a few times. The specimen sequenced was blood, either unsorted or a sorted T cell fraction (not recorded which). J is TRBJ2-3 and V is TRBV7-3; TRBD1 matches at 12 bases. This sequence was found in a male donor with ankylosing spondylitis or in good health (not recorded which). The CDR3, as DNA: TGTGCCAGCAGCCGGGGACAGGGGGCTGAAGATACGCAGTATTTT. It specifies CASSRGQGAEDTQYF.